Here is one T cell receptor (beta chain) with its context. The target antigen is unknown. Germline CDR1 is SGHRS and CDR2 is YFSETQ. This CDR3 spans 16 amino acids. V gave up 0 bases and J gave up 8 bases, with 18 bases separating them. Here immunoSEQ multiplex PCR was the method, and the copy in TCRdb shows in-frame clones only, minus some. Among 35,000 to 40,000 clones listed, 70% to 90% were seen once. These data come from a study of STAT3 mutations in large granular lymphocyte leukemia. Study in general: Over half of T-LGLL patients had one or more immunosuppressive regimens.

Study-level results: Every T-LGLL patient had at least one immunodominant TCRbeta clonotype. A small but highly pathogenic clone may have been missed. In several patients, dominant TCR clone burden exceeded STAT3 mutant burden, suggesting STAT3 mutation arose secondarily.

This chain links TRBV5-1 with TRBJ2-4; the D gene is possibly TRBD2 (6 bases). Source material: PBMCs. The receptor comes from a human donor with T large granular lymphocyte leukemia. Some clones in this sample may be carry-over from other donors' samples. The CDR3 loop is CASSLEFGYGGDIQYF. The CDR3 nucleotides are TGCGCCAGCAGCTTGGAGTTTGGCTACGGCGGGGACATTCAGTACTTC.